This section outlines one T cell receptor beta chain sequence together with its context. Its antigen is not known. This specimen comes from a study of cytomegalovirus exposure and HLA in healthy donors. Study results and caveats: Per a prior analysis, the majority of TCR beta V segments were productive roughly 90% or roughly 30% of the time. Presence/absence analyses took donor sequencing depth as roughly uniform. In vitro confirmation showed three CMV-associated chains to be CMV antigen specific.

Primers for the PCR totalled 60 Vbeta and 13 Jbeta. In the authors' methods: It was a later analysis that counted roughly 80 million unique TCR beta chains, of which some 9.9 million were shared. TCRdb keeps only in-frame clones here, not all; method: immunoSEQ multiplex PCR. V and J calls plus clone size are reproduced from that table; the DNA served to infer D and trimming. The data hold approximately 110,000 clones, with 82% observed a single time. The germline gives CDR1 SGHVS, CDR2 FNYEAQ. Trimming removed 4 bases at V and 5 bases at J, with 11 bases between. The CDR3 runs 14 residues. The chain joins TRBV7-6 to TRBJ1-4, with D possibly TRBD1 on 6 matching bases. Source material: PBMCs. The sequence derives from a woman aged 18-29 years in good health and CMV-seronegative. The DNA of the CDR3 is TGTGCCAGCAGCTCGGGACAAGAGAATGAAAAACTGTTTTTT. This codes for CASSSGQENEKLFF.